This T cell receptor beta chain was found in a study of OX40 agonist ivuxolimab in advanced cancers. Looking at the study overall: Having had anti-PD-1, anti-PD-L1 or anti-CTLA-4 therapy before was allowed, and around 39% had some.

Comment on this clone: Its specificity is not known.

Whole-study results and caveats: There were, on average, more expanded clones in CD8+ T cells than in CD4+. Among the lowest peripheral clonal expansion occurred in 0.1-3.0 mg/kg partial responders.

Anyone with autoimmune disease history or systemic immunosuppression was excluded. Libraries were prepared by immunoSEQ multiplex PCR; TCRdb keeps only in-frame clonotypes and omits some of them. The sample shows around 50,000 clones, around 84% of them seen only once. V lost 3 bases, J lost 5 bases, and 8 bases lay in between. The length of the CDR3 is 13 residues. Germline V gives CDR1 MNHEY, CDR2 SMNVEV (reference sequence). The chain recombines TRBV27 with TRBJ2-1, with D possibly matching TRBD2 (5 bases). The receptor was derived from an adult with an advanced solid tumor such as melanoma, head and neck, liver or kidney cancer. This specimen was CD4+ or CD8+ T cells sorted from blood, taken in a trial of the OX40 agonist ivuxolimab. The CDR3 coding sequence is TGTGCCAGCAGTTTTAAGGGAGACAATGAGCAGTTCTTC. Amino acid sequence: CASSFKGDNEQFF.